This section outlines one T cell receptor beta chain sequence together with its context. Germline V CDR1 and CDR2: DFQATT, SNEGSKA (reference sequence). V was clipped by 6 bases and J by 5 bases; unmatched bases: 11. This CDR3 contains 15 residues. It was with a sample-barcoded 5' primer and a J-beta primer mix that a second PCR of about 7 to 12 cycles was run. Every molecule of cDNA carried a tag from a template-switch adaptor with 12 random nucleotides. TCRdb reprocessed the 5' RACE reads with MiXCR, giving one entry per CDR3 protein. The sample carries about 1,500,000 distinct CDR3 sequences, about 28% recorded once. The sample comes from a study of blood T cells in healthy people across ages.

This TCR was sampled from a woman in her 30s in good health. The V call is TRBV20-1, the J call TRBJ1-2, with 11 positions matching TRBD1. The sample comprised blood. The CDR3 is CSAHTGQGARYGYTF. CDR3 bases: TGCAGTGCCCACACCGGACAGGGGGCGAGATATGGCTACACCTTC.